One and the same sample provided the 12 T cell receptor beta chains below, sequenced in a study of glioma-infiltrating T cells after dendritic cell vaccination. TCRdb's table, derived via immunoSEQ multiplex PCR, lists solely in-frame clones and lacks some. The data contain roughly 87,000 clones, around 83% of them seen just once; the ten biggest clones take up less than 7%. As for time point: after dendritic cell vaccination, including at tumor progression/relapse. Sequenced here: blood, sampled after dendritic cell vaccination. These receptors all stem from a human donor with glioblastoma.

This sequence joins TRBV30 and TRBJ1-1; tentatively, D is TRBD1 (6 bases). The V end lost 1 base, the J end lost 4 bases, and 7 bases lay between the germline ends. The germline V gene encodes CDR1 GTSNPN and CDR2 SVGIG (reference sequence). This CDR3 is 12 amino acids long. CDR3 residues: CAWSDRATEAFF. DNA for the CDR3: TGTGCCTGGAGTGACAGGGCCACTGAAGCTTTCTTT.

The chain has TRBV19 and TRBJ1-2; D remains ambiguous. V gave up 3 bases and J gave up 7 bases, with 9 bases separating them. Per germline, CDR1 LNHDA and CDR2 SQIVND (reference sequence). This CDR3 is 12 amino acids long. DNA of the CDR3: TGTGCCAGTAGTATCTTGGGAGGTGGCTACACCTTC. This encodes CASSILGGGYTF.

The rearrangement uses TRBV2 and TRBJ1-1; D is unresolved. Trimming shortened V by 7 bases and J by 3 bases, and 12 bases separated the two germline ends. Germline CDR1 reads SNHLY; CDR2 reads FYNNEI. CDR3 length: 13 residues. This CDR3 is CASMPGRDTEAFF. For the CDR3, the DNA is TGTGCCAGCATGCCCGGGAGGGACACTGAAGCTTTCTTT.

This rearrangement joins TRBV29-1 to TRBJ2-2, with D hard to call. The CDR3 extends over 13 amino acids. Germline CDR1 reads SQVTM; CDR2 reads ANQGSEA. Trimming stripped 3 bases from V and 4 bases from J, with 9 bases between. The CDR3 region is CSVDGGLTGELFF. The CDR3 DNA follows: TGCAGCGTTGATGGCGGCCTCACCGGGGAGCTGTTTTTT.

The CDR3 coding sequence is TGCGCCAGCAGCCAGGACTCGGGACAGGGAGTCTATGGCTACACCTTC. Its translation: CASSQDSGQGVYGYTF. This rearrangement joins TRBV4-1 to TRBJ1-2; 9 bases map to TRBD1. Trimming at V came to 3 bases and at J to 4 bases, leaving 9 bases not matched to a gene. Germline values: CDR1 MGHRA, CDR2 YSYEKL. CDR3 length: 16 amino acids.

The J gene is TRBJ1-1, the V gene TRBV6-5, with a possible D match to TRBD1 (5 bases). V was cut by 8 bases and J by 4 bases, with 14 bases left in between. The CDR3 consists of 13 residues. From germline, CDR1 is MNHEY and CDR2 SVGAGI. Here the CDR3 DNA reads TGTGCCAGCCACCACGATCAGGGCACTGAAGCTTTCTTT. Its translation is CASHHDQGTEAFF.

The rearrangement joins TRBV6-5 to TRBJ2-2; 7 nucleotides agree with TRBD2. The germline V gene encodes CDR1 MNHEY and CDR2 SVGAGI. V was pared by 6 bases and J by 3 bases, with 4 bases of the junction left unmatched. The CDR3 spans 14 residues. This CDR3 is CASSPAGDTGELFF. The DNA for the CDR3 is TGTGCCAGCAGCCCCGCGGGGGACACCGGGGAGCTGTTTTTT.

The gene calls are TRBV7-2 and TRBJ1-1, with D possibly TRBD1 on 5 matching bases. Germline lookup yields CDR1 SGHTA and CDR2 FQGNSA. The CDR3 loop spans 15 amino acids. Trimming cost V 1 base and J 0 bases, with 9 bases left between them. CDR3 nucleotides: TGTGCCAGCAGCTTAGTTAGGGGTGTGAACACTGAAGCTTTCTTT. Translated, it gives CASSLVRGVNTEAFF.

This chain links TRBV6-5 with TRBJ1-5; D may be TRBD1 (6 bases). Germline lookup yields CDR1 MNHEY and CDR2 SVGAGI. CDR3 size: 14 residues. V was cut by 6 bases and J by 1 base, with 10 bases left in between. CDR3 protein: CASSSGTSNQPQHF. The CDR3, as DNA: TGTGCCAGCAGCAGCGGGACAAGCAATCAGCCCCAGCATTTT.

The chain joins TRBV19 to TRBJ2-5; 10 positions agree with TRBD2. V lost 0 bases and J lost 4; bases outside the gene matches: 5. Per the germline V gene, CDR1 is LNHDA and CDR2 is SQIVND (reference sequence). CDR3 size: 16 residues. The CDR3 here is CASSIEASGGRETQYF. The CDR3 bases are TGTGCCAGTAGTATAGAAGCTAGCGGGGGAAGAGAGACCCAGTACTTC.

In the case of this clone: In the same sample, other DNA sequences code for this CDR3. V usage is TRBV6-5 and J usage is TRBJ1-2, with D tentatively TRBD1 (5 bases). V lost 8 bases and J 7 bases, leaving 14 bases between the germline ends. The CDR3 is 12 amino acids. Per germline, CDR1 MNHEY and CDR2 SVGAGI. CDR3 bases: TGTGCCAGCCTTACGGGGGAGCGTGGCTACACCTTC. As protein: CASLTGERGYTF.

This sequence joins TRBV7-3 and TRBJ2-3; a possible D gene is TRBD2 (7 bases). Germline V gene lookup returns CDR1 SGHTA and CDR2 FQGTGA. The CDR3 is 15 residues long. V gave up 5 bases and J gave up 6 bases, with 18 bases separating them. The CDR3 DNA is TGTGCCAGCAGCCCCGGGGGCGGGGAGGGGGATACGCAGTATTTT. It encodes CASSPGGGEGDTQYF.